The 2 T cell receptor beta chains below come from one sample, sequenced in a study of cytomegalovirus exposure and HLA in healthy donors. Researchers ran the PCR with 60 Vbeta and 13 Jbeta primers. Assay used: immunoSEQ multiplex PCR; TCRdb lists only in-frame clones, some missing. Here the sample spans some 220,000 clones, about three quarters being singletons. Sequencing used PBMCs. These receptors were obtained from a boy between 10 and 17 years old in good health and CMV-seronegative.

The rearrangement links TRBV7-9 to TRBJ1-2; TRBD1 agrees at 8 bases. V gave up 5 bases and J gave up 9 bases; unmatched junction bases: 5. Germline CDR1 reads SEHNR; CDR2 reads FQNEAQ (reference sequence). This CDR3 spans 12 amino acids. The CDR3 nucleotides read TGTGCCAGCAGCCACGACAGGGGTAGCTACACCTTC. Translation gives CASSHDRGSYTF.

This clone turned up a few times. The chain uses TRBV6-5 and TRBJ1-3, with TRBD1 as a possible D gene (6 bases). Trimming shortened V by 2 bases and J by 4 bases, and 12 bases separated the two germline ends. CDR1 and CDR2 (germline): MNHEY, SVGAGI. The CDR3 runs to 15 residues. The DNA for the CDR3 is TGTGCCAGCAGTTACGGACAGACCCTCGGAAACACCATATATTTT. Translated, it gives CASSYGQTLGNTIYF.